The 3 T cell receptor beta chains below were found in one sample sequenced in a study of cytomegalovirus exposure and HLA in healthy donors. This table comes from immunoSEQ multiplex PCR, and its TCRdb copy is limited to in-frame clones, with some not included. The profile shows roughly 150,000 clones, approximately 88% of them singletons. Input material: PBMCs. Every receptor here comes from a woman under 30 in good health and CMV-seropositive.

The chain links TRBV9 to TRBJ2-7; 10 bases align to TRBD2. V shed 3 bases and J 5 bases; nucleotides not matched to a gene: 8. Germline lookup yields CDR1 SGDLS and CDR2 YYNGEE. This CDR3 comprises 15 residues. DNA for the CDR3: TGTGCCAGCAGCGCACCTAGCGGGAGAGTCAACGAGCAGTACTTC. Its translation is CASSAPSGRVNEQYF.

The chain recombines TRBV7-8 with TRBJ1-1; 7 bases are a match to TRBD1. V lost 5 bases and J lost 3; bases outside the gene matches: 3. The germline CDR1 and CDR2 sequences are SGHVS and FQNEAQ. The CDR3 extends over 13 amino acids. The CDR3, as DNA: TGTGCCAGCAGCAAGGGGACAGACACTGAAGCTTTCTTT. It specifies CASSKGTDTEAFF.

The V and J genes are TRBV5-4 and TRBJ2-7; 7 positions agree with TRBD2. This CDR3 has 15 amino acids. The J segment lost 2 bases and the V segment lost 2 bases, leaving 7 bases of the junction unmatched. Germline values: CDR1 SGHNT, CDR2 YYREEE (reference sequence). CDR3 sequence: CASSFRASGPYEQYF. Here the CDR3 DNA reads TGTGCCAGCAGCTTCCGTGCTAGCGGACCCTACGAGCAGTACTTC. The entire variable domain, with the rest obtained from reference TRBV5-4 and TRBJ2-7, is as follows: ETGVTQSPTHLIKTRGQQVTLRCSSQSGHNTVSWYQQALGQGPQFIFQYYREEENGRGNFPPRFSGLQFPNYSSELNVNALELDDSALYLCASSFRASGPYEQYFGPGTRLTVT.